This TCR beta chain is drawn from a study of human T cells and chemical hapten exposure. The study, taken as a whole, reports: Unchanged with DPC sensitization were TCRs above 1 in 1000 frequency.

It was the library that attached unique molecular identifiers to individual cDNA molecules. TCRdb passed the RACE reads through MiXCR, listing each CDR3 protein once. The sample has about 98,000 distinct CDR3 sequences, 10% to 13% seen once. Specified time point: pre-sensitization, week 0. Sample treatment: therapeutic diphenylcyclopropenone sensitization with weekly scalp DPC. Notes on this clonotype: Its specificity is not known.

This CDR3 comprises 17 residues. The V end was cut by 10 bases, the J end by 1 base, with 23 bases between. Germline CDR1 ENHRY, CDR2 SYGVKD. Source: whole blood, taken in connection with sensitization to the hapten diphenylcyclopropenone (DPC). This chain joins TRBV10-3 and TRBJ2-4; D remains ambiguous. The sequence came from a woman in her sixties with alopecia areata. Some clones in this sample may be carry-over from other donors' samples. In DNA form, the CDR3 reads TGTGCCAGCCAGGACCGGGCCTTCGGGTTGGCCAAAAACATTCAGTACTTC. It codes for CASQDRAFGLAKNIQYF.